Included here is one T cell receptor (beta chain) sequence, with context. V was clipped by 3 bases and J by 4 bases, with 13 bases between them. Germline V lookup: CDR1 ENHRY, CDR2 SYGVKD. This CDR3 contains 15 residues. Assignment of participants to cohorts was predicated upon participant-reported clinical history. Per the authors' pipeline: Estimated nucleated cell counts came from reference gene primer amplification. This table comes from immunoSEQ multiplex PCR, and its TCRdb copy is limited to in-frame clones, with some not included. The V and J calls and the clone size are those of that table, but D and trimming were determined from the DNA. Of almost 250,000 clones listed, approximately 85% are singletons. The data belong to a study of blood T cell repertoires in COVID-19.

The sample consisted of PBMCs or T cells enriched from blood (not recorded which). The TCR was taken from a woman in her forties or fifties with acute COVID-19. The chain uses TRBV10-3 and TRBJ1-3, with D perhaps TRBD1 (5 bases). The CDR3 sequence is CAISDSGARGNTIYF. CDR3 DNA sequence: TGTGCCATCAGTGATTCTGGGGCGCGGGGAAACACCATATATTTT.